The sequence of this T cell receptor (beta chain) was determined in a study of lymphopenia after photon versus proton radiotherapy. Whole-study findings and limits: Post-nadir diversity loss with photons came from oligoclonal expansion, particularly CD8+ Temra cells. Photon-treated patients lost naive T cells and TCR diversity; proton-treated stayed stable. Larger post-nadir TCR diversity loss correlated inversely with survival in deceased patients.

Germline CDR1 is SGHRS and CDR2 is YFSETQ. This CDR3 has 14 residues. V lost 2 bases to trimming and J lost 3 bases, with 9 bases between them. As to this clone: Its antigen is undetermined.

Generated by immunoSEQ multiplex PCR, the TCRdb table keeps only in-frame clones and is missing some. The repertoire has 30,000 to 45,000 clones, approximately 90% of them found once; the top ten carry roughly 15%. The receptor's source is a man aged 55 to 70 with cholangiocarcinoma. The V and J genes are TRBV5-1 and TRBJ1-5, with D perhaps TRBD1 (5 bases). Here the sequenced sample was peripheral blood, taken from a patient treated with photon-based radiotherapy. CDR3 in amino acids: CASSLGDFNQPQHF. The CDR3 coding sequence is TGCGCCAGCAGCTTAGGGGATTTCAATCAGCCCCAGCATTTT.